This T cell receptor (beta chain) was sequenced for a study of shared clonotypes between healthy human individuals. Overall study context: Per-donor plates numbered three CD4 naive, three CD4 memory, two CD8 naive and one CD8 memory. General study points: Tissues were not sampled, only blood, and their repertoires likely differ.

Every subset's genomic DNA went evenly onto several immunoSEQ plates. The data were produced by immunoSEQ multiplex PCR, yet TCRdb's version contains in-frame clones alone and is incomplete. The sample has over 950,000 clones, approximately 75% seen once; the top ten hold approximately 0.95%. With regard to this clone: Its cognate antigen is unknown.

The CDR3 runs 13 residues. Germline V gene data show CDR1 as MGHDK and CDR2 as SYGVNS. Trimming left V 8 bases short and J 7 bases short, with 14 bases between. The TCR was taken from a man aged 18 to 30 in good health. Some clones in this sample may be carry-over from other donors' samples. V gene TRBV25-1 combines with J gene TRBJ2-2, with D possibly TRBD2 on 6 matching bases. Sequencing was done on a sample of memory CD4+ T cells from PBMCs. Subset meaning: CD45RA-negative fraction. CDR3 protein: CASRAWGDGELFF. The CDR3 bases are TGTGCCAGCCGGGCCTGGGGGGACGGGGAGCTGTTTTTT.